This T cell receptor (beta chain) was obtained from a study of cytomegalovirus exposure and HLA in healthy donors. General study points: The study labeled approximately 150 TCR beta chains cytomegalovirus-associated.

Trimming took off 2 bases at V and 0 bases at J, with 11 bases between the two ends. Germline-derived CDR1 and CDR2 are SGHRS and YFSETQ. This CDR3 is 15 amino acids long. This PCR relied on a set of 60 Vbeta primers and 13 Jbeta primers. TCRdb's table, derived via immunoSEQ multiplex PCR, lists solely in-frame clones and lacks some. This table holds under 200,000 clones, about 77% found once. This clone turned up a few times. The antigen remains unidentified. Additional DNA sequences in this sample encode the identical CDR3. The specimen was PBMCs. This receptor was obtained from a male donor in good health and CMV-seropositive. This chain uses TRBV5-1 with TRBJ1-2, with a weak D call TRBD1 (5 bases). The chain's CDR3 is CASSFGTAANYGYTF. For the CDR3, the DNA is TGCGCCAGCAGCTTCGGGACTGCAGCTAACTATGGCTACACCTTC.